This T cell receptor (beta chain) was retrieved from a study of CD8 T cells in Susac syndrome. Study as a whole: Patients with Susac syndrome were therapy-naive, on corticosteroids, or on intravenous immunoglobulin alone at the time that blood was drawn.

The RNA, roughly 0.5 to 1 ug, was put through reverse transcription using random hexamers. TCRdb analysed the immunoSEQ multiplex PCR reads with MiXCR anew, one entry per CDR3 protein. The table lists about 100,000 distinct CDR3 sequences, approximately 95% of them singletons, with 0.3% in the top ten. The CDR3 sequence is 15 residues long. From germline, CDR1 is SGDLS and CDR2 YYNGEE. V gave up 0 bases and J gave up 8 bases, with 12 bases separating them. In blood CD8+ and CD4+ T cells, TCR beta underwent sequencing. The chain couples TRBV9 to TRBJ1-6; no firm D call. This receptor was taken from a human donor with Susac syndrome. Sample: CD8+ T cells from PBMCs. The CDR3 is CASSVAPREDSPLHF. CDR3 in DNA: TGTGCCAGCAGCGTAGCCCCCCGGGAAGATTCACCCCTCCACTTT.